This paragraph covers one T cell receptor beta chain sequence. The antigen remains undetermined. The sample originates from a study of T cells after posttransplantation cyclophosphamide. The study's findings and limits: Tissue-infiltrating T cells from skin or gut overlapped little with blood T cells. Later blood repertoires were often dominated by clones from the donor CD8+ memory compartment. TRB clonality was highly associated with recipient CMV seropositivity and reactivation.

A marrow graft followed busulfan-fludarabine conditioning, with cyclophosphamide on days +3 and +4. Clones were sequenced by immunoSEQ multiplex PCR, and TCRdb holds only the in-frame ones, with some missing. The sample carries tens of thousands of clones, approximately 78% recorded once. Germline V lookup: CDR1 MNHNY, CDR2 SVGAGI (reference sequence). Trimming removed 6 bases at V and 3 bases at J, with 17 bases between. This CDR3 region has 15 residues. The chain uses TRBV6-6 and TRBJ1-2; perhaps TRBD1 as D (5 bases). The source of this sequence is a female patient in her 40s who received an allogeneic stem cell transplant from a related donor, was CMV-positive, and had no GVHD. The graft donor may account for some of the T cells. The sample was CD4+ T cells sorted from blood, taken 1,700 to 2,000 days after a stem cell transplant with posttransplant cyclophosphamide. The CDR3 sequence: CASRHGHRIDYGYTF. CDR3 nucleotides: TGTGCCAGCAGGCACGGGCACAGGATCGACTATGGCTACACCTTC.